This entry describes one T cell receptor (beta chain). The data originate from a study of blood T cell repertoires in COVID-19. Participants were aged 18 to 89 years, lived in 20 to 30 US areas, and enrolled virtually. Authors' analysis steps: Counts of nucleated cells, estimated from reference gene primer amplification, were obtained. Measured with immunoSEQ multiplex PCR; TCRdb has only the in-frame clones, and not every one. From that table come the V and J calls and clone size; the DNA was used to work out D and trimming. The sample includes some 150,000 clones, roughly 87% of them seen just once. This receptor was identified in a human donor with acute COVID-19. The donor label of this sample is uncertain. Sequencing was performed on PBMCs or T cells enriched from blood (not recorded which).

The chain's CDR3 is CASSDARGIGGYTF. Written as DNA, the CDR3 is TGTGCCAGCAGTGACGCCCGGGGGATAGGAGGCTACACCTTC. The chain carries TRBV2 and TRBJ1-2, with a possible D match to TRBD1 (5 bases). Trimming shortened V by 3 bases and J by 8 bases, and 16 bases separated the two germline ends. CDR3 length: 14 amino acids. CDR1 is SNHLY, CDR2 FYNNEI, per germline.